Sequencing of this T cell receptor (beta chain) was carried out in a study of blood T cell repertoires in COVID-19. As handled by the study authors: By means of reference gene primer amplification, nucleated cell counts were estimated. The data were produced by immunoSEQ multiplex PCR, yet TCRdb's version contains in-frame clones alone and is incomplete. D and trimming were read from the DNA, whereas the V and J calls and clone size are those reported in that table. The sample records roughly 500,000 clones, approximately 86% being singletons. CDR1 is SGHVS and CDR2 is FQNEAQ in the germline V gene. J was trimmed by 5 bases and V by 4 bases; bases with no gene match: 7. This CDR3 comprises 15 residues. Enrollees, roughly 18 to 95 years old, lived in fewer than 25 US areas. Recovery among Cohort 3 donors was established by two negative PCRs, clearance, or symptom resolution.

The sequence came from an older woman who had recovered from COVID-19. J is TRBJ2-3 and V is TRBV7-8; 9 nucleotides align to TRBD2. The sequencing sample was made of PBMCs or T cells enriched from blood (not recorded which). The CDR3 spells CASSSPAGGGDTQYF. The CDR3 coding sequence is TGTGCCAGCAGCTCCCCCGCGGGGGGGGGAGATACGCAGTATTTT.